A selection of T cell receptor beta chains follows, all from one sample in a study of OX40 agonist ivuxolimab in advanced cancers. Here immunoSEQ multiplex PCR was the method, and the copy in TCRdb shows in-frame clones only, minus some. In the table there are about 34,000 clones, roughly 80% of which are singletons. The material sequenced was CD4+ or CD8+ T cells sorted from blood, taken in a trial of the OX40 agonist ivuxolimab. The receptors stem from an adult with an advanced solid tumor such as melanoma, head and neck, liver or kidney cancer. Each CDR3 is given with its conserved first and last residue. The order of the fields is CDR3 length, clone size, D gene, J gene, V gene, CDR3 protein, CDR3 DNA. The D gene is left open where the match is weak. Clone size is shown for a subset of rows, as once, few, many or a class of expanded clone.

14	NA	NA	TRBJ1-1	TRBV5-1	CASSLERGRTEAFF	TGCGCCAGCAGCTTGGAAAGGGGGAGGACTGAAGCTTTCTTT
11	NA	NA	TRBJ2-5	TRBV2	CASRELETQYF	TGTGCCAGCAGGGAGTTGGAGACCCAGTACTTC
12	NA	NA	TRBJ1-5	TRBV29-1	CSVSGLLQPQHF	TGCAGCGTTTCTGGGTTGCTTCAGCCCCAGCATTTT
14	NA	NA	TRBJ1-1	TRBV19	CASISRVRYTEAFF	TGTGCCAGTATCTCCCGGGTCAGGTACACTGAAGCTTTCTTT
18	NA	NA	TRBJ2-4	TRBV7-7	CASSLVCQGASVKNIQYF	TGTGCCAGCAGCTTAGTATGCCAGGGAGCATCGGTGAAAAACATTCAGTACTTC
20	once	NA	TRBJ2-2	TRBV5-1	CASSLGPIRGGATNTGELFF	TGCGCCAGCAGCTTGGGCCCAATACGGGGCGGAGCTACCAACACCGGGGAGCTGTTTTTT
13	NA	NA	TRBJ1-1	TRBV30	CAWRGGGWTEAFF	TGTGCCTGGAGAGGAGGGGGTTGGACTGAAGCTTTCTTT
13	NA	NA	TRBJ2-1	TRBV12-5	CASGLSAHNEQFF	TGTGCTAGTGGTCTTTCTGCCCACAATGAGCAGTTCTTC
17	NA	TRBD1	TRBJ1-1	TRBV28	CASRGTGGEGPSAEAFF	TGTGCCAGCAGGGGGACAGGGGGCGAAGGTCCTTCGGCTGAAGCTTTCTTT
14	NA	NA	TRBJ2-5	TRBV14	CASSQDWIKRTQYF	TGTGCCAGCAGCCAAGATTGGATCAAGAGAACCCAGTACTTC
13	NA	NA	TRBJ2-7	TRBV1	CTSSQDTGHEQYF	TGCACCAGCAGCCAAGATACCGGCCACGAGCAGTACTTC
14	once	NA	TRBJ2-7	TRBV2	CASRERWGNGPAYF	TGTGCCAGCAGAGAGCGTTGGGGTAACGGCCCAGCGTACTTC
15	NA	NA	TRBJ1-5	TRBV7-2	CASSLTGHHNQPQHF	TGTGCCAGCAGCTTAACGGGACACCACAATCAGCCCCAGCATTTT
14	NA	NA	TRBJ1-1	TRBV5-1	CASSLAPGNTEAFF	TGCGCCAGCAGCTTGGCCCCAGGGAACACTGAAGCTTTCTTT
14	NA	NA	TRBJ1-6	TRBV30	CAWSVGRGNSPLHF	TGTGCCTGGAGTGTAGGACGAGGAAATTCACCCCTCCACTTT
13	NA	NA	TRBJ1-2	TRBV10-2	CASSPGRDYGYTF	TGCGCCAGCAGCCCGGGGCGGGACTATGGCTACACCTTC
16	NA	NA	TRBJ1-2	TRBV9	CASSVATGQGIDGYTF	TGTGCCAGCAGCGTAGCTACTGGGCAGGGGATCGATGGCTACACCTTC
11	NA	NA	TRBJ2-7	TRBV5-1	CASSLGDEQYF	TGCGCCAGCAGCTTGGGGGACGAGCAGTACTTC
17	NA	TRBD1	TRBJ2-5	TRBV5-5	CASSRGQGARSRETQYF	TGTGCCAGCAGCCGCGGACAGGGGGCGAGATCGCGAGAGACCCAGTACTTC
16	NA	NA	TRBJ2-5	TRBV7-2	CASSLAAQGGQETQYF	TGTGCCAGCAGCTTAGCGGCCCAAGGGGGCCAAGAGACCCAGTACTTC
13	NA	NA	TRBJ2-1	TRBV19	CASSAGLDNEQFF	TGTGCCAGTAGTGCGGGCCTCGACAATGAGCAGTTCTTC
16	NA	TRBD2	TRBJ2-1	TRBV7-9	CASSLDSSGIKNEQFF	TGTGCCAGCAGCTTAGACTCAAGCGGGATCAAGAATGAGCAGTTCTTC
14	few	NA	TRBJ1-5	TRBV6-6	CACTGESSNQPQHF	TGTGCTTGTACTGGGGAATCTAGCAATCAGCCCCAGCATTTT
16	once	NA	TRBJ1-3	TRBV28	CASSLPGPASGNTIYF	TGTGCCAGCAGTTTACCCGGGCCAGCCTCTGGAAACACCATATATTTT
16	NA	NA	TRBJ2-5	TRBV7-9	CASSLEGLGLGETQYF	TGTGCCAGCAGCTTAGAGGGGTTGGGTTTAGGAGAGACCCAGTACTTC
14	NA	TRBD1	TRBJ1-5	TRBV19	CASSGQGGNQPQHF	TGTGCCAGCTCCGGACAGGGGGGGAATCAGCCCCAGCATTTT
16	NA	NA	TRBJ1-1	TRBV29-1	CSVESSMGGAVTEAFF	TGCAGCGTTGAATCTTCAATGGGGGGGGCGGTCACTGAAGCTTTCTTT
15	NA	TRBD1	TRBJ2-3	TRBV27	CASSLGQGGRDTQYF	TGTGCCAGCAGTTTGGGACAGGGGGGGCGAGATACGCAGTATTTT
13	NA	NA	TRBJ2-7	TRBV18	CASSPASTGEQYF	TGTGCCAGCTCACCAGCTAGCACCGGCGAGCAGTACTTC
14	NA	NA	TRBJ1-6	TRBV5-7	CASSLWLKNSPLHF	TGTGCCAGCAGCTTGTGGCTCAAAAATTCACCCCTCCACTTT
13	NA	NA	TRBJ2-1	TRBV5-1	CASSLEGQGEQFF	TGCGCCAGCAGCTTGGAGGGGCAAGGTGAGCAGTTCTTC
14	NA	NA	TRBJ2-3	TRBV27	CASSLSSSTDTQYF	TGTGCCAGCAGTTTATCATCGTCTACTGATACGCAGTATTTT
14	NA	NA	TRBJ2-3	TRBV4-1	CASSQESRGDTQYF	TGCGCCAGCAGCCAAGAAAGTAGGGGGGATACGCAGTATTTT
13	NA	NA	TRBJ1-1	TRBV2	CASTSSRSTEAFF	TGTGCCAGCACGTCTTCTAGGAGCACTGAAGCTTTCTTT
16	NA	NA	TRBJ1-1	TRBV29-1	CSVVGDKGRADTEAFF	TGCAGCGTTGTAGGGGACAAAGGACGAGCGGACACTGAAGCTTTCTTT
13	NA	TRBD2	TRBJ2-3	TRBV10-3	CAIQAGATDTQYF	TGTGCCATACAAGCGGGAGCCACAGATACGCAGTATTTT
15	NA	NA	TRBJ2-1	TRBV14	CASSQEAGRYNEQFF	TGTGCCAGCAGCCAAGAAGCCGGCAGATACAATGAGCAGTTCTTC
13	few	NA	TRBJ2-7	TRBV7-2	CASSRVRQYEQYF	TGTGCCAGCAGCCGGGTGCGTCAGTACGAGCAGTACTTC
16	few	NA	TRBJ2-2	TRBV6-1	CASSASGTFNTGELFF	TGTGCCAGCAGTGCCTCCGGGACATTCAACACCGGGGAGCTGTTTTTT
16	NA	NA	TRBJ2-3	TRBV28	CASSPTVGTSTDTQYF	TGTGCCAGCAGTCCAACGGTGGGTACTTCCACAGATACGCAGTATTTT
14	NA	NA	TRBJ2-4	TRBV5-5	CASSLGDTGNIQYF	TGTGCCAGCAGCTTGGGTGACACGGGGAACATTCAGTACTTC
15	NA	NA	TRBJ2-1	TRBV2	CASNLGGSSYNEQFF	TGTGCCAGCAACCTTGGAGGGAGCTCCTACAATGAGCAGTTCTTC
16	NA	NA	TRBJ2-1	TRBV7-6	CASSLVSGLGRNEQFF	TGTGCCAGCAGCTTAGTAAGCGGGTTAGGTAGGAATGAGCAGTTCTTC
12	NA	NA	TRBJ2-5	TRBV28	CASSLADETQYF	TGTGCCAGCAGTTTAGCGGACGAGACCCAGTACTTC
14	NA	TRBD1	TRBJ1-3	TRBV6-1	CASSTGASGNTIYF	TGTGCCAGCAGCACAGGGGCGTCGGGAAACACCATATATTTT
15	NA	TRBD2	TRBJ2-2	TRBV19	CASSTTSENTGELFF	TGTGCCAGTAGTACGACTAGCGAGAACACCGGGGAGCTGTTTTTT